Listed below are T cell receptor beta chains from one sample, sequenced in a study of shared clonotypes between healthy human individuals. TCRdb's table, derived via immunoSEQ multiplex PCR, lists solely in-frame clones and lacks some. The repertoire consists of about 520,000 clones, with around 95% occurring once and the leading ten covering around 0.066%. Sequencing was performed on naive CD4+ T cells sorted from blood. Every receptor here comes from a woman younger than 45 in good health. Each CDR3 is given with its conserved first and last residue. A D gene is named only where the DNA matches it firmly. The listing skips clone size in some rows; elsewhere it reads once, few, many or a size class.

size: NA; J: TRBJ1-1; D: NA; V: TRBV28; DNA: TGTGCCCTGGGCGGGGAGACTGAAGCTTTCTTT; CDR3: CALGGETEAFF
size: once; J: TRBJ1-2; D: TRBD1; V: TRBV29-1; DNA: TGCAGCGTGCAGGACAGGACTAGCCTCCCCCCCCTAGGCTACACCTTC; CDR3: CSVQDRTSLPPLGYTF
size: once; J: TRBJ2-7; D: TRBD2; V: TRBV7-2; DNA: TGTGCCACTACGGTTACTAGCGGGGGATTGGAGCAGTACTTC; CDR3: CATTVTSGGLEQYF
size: NA; J: TRBJ1-2; D: NA; V: TRBV20-1; DNA: TGCAGTGCTAGAAGTCAGGGAGCCTACACCTTC; CDR3: CSARSQGAYTF
size: once; J: TRBJ1-1; D: NA; V: TRBV19; DNA: TGTGCCAGTAGTACACGGGAGAACACTGAAGCTTTCTTT; CDR3: CASSTRENTEAFF
size: NA; J: TRBJ2-7; D: NA; V: TRBV28; DNA: TGTGCCAGCAGTTCCACTACCTACGAGCAGTACTTC; CDR3: CASSSTTYEQYF
size: NA; J: TRBJ2-5; D: TRBD1; V: TRBV28; DNA: TGTGCCAGCAGTTTTCTAGTTTCAGGGGGCAAGACCCAGTACTTC; CDR3: CASSFLVSGGKTQYF
size: NA; J: TRBJ2-5; D: TRBD2; V: TRBV19; DNA: TGTGCCAGTACCCGTACCGGGGCTAGCGGGAGGGCCGGAGAGACCCAGTACTTC; CDR3: CASTRTGASGRAGETQYF
size: NA; J: TRBJ1-5; D: NA; V: TRBV28; DNA: TGTGCCAGCAGGTTTGCGGGGGCCCGCAATCAGCCCCAGCATTTT; CDR3: CASRFAGARNQPQHF
size: NA; J: TRBJ2-7; D: NA; V: TRBV5-6; DNA: TGTGCCAGCAGCTTGGCCGGCTACCGGTACGAGCAGTACTTC; CDR3: CASSLAGYRYEQYF
size: NA; J: TRBJ2-1; D: TRBD2; V: TRBV7-2; DNA: TGTGCCAGCAGCATCCTAGCGGGTACCTCCTACAATGAGCAGTTCTTC; CDR3: CASSILAGTSYNEQFF
size: NA; J: TRBJ2-3; D: NA; V: TRBV5-5; DNA: TGTGCCAGCAGCCCGGGACGGTTGATCACAGATACGCAGTATTTT; CDR3: CASSPGRLITDTQYF
size: NA; J: TRBJ2-2; D: NA; V: TRBV5-1; DNA: TGCGCCAGCAGCATCTCCGGGGAGCTGTTTTTT; CDR3: CASSISGELFF
size: NA; J: TRBJ2-7; D: TRBD2; V: TRBV5-1; DNA: TGCGCCAGCAGCTTGGTTAGCGGGAGTGAGGAGCAGTACTTC; CDR3: CASSLVSGSEEQYF
size: NA; J: TRBJ1-3; D: NA; V: TRBV6-5; DNA: TGTGCCAGCAAGGTCTCCTCTGGAAACACCATATATTTT; CDR3: CASKVSSGNTIYF
size: NA; J: TRBJ2-1; D: NA; V: TRBV25-1; DNA: TGTGCCAGCAGTGAATCTGCGGGCTACAATGAGCAGTTCTTC; CDR3: CASSESAGYNEQFF
size: NA; J: TRBJ2-7; D: NA; V: TRBV4-1; DNA: TGCGCCAGCAGCCAATCCGGGACATCTGCGCTCTACGAGCAGTACTTC; CDR3: CASSQSGTSALYEQYF
size: NA; J: TRBJ2-1; D: NA; V: TRBV6-5; DNA: TGTGCCAGCAGTTTCCGCCCAAGGTCCTACAATGAGCAGTTCTTC; CDR3: CASSFRPRSYNEQFF
size: few; J: TRBJ1-1; D: NA; V: TRBV5-1; DNA: TGCGCCAGCAGCCTCCAGGGTTGGGAAGCTTTCTTT; CDR3: CASSLQGWEAFF
size: NA; J: TRBJ2-7; D: NA; V: TRBV19; DNA: TGTGCCAGTAGTATCACTTTTCCCTACGAGCAGTACTTC; CDR3: CASSITFPYEQYF
size: NA; J: TRBJ2-1; D: NA; V: TRBV28; DNA: TGTGCCAGCAGTTTGAGTAGCCAGGAGCAGTTCTTC; CDR3: CASSLSSQEQFF
size: NA; J: TRBJ2-1; D: TRBD2; V: TRBV19; DNA: TGTGCCAGTAACCCCAGGACTAGCGGGAGCTCCTACAATGAGCAGTTCTTC; CDR3: CASNPRTSGSSYNEQFF
size: NA; J: TRBJ2-7; D: NA; V: TRBV19; DNA: TGTGCCAGTAGTACGGGACTGATATACGAGCAGTACTTC; CDR3: CASSTGLIYEQYF
size: once; J: TRBJ2-3; D: TRBD2; V: TRBV5-1; DNA: TGCGCCAGCAGCTCGGGACTAGCGGGAGTAGTAGGAACAGATACGCAGTATTTT; CDR3: CASSSGLAGVVGTDTQYF
size: NA; J: TRBJ2-1; D: NA; V: TRBV18; DNA: TGTGCCAGCTCACCCTTAAGTGGAGTATGGTACAATGAGCAGTTCTTC; CDR3: CASSPLSGVWYNEQFF
size: NA; J: TRBJ2-7; D: NA; V: TRBV29-1; DNA: TGCAGCGTTGAGCGAACCGGGGTAAAGGGCGAGCAGTACTTC; CDR3: CSVERTGVKGEQYF
size: NA; J: TRBJ2-3; D: NA; V: TRBV27; DNA: TGTGCCAGCAGTTCCATCGCCGGGGTTGGCACAGATACGCAGTATTTT; CDR3: CASSSIAGVGTDTQYF